One and the same sample provided the 7 T cell receptor beta chains below, sequenced in a study of siplizumab effects on memory and regulatory T cells. TCRdb's table, derived via immunoSEQ multiplex PCR, lists solely in-frame clones and lacks some. The sample lists about 100,000 clones, 92% occurring once. Input material: Tregs sorted from blood. These receptors all come from a human donor in good health.

The V gene is TRBV7-9, the J gene TRBJ2-2; D is unresolved. Germline V gene sequence: CDR1 SEHNR, CDR2 FQNEAQ (reference sequence). The CDR3 consists of 14 residues. The V and J ends lost 2 bases and 6 bases respectively, with 10 bases between them. In nucleotides, the CDR3 is TGTGCCAGCAGCTTACGCAGGCAACCCGGGGAGCTGTTTTTT. Translation: CASSLRRQPGELFF.

The rearrangement uses TRBV18 and TRBJ2-7; 12 bases fit TRBD2. The CDR3 totals 15 residues. From germline, CDR1 is KGHSH and CDR2 LQKENI. V trimming: 4 bases; J trimming: 6 bases; junction bases outside the gene matches: 7. DNA of the CDR3: TGTGCCAGCTCACGGGCCGGGACTAGCGGGCGCGAGCAGTACTTC. It translates to CASSRAGTSGREQYF.

V gene TRBV5-1 combines with J gene TRBJ2-2; TRBD1 matches at 7 bases. Germline V gene data show CDR1 as SGHRS and CDR2 as YFSETQ. V trimming: 0 bases; J trimming: 4 bases; junction bases outside the gene matches: 6. CDR3 length: 16 residues. DNA for the CDR3: TGCGCCAGCAGCTTGGTAGAGGGGGCCGGCACCGGGGAGCTGTTTTTT. As protein: CASSLVEGAGTGELFF.

This clone was seen only a few times. The chain is built from TRBV19 and TRBJ1-3; tentatively, D is TRBD1 (5 bases). Looked up from germline, CDR1 is LNHDA and CDR2 is SQIVND (reference sequence). CDR3 length: 13 residues. CDR3 coding DNA: TGTGCATCGGGACGGAGCTCTGGAAACACCATATATTTT. Amino acid sequence: CASGRSSGNTIYF.

This chain connects TRBV6-5 to TRBJ2-7, with TRBD2 matching 9 bases. Trimming removed 6 bases from V and 5 bases from J; junction bases left unmatched: 5. CDR1 MNHEY and CDR2 SVGAGI come from the germline V gene. The CDR3 is 13 residues long. CDR3 DNA: TGTGCCAGCAGGGATAGCGGGAGCCACGAGCAGTACTTC. Its protein is CASRDSGSHEQYF.

This chain links TRBV5-4 with TRBJ2-7, with D tentatively TRBD1 (6 bases). This CDR3 comprises 15 residues. Deletions cut 2 bases from V and 1 base from J, with 13 bases between. Per the germline V gene, CDR1 is SGHNT and CDR2 is YYREEE (reference sequence). CDR3 protein: CASSFSGAGSYEQYF. In DNA, the CDR3 is TGTGCCAGCAGCTTCTCAGGGGCAGGGTCCTACGAGCAGTACTTC. Full variable domain (rest looked up from reference TRBV5-4 and TRBJ2-7): ETGVTQSPTHLIKTRGQQVTLRCSSQSGHNTVSWYQQALGQGPQFIFQYYREEENGRGNFPPRFSGLQFPNYSSELNVNALELDDSALYLCASSFSGAGSYEQYFGPGTRLTVT.

The chain uses TRBV28 and TRBJ2-1; TRBD2 matches 11 bases. The CDR3 totals 16 residues. Germline trimming cut 3 bases from V and 5 bases from J; bases unmatched to any gene: 6. Germline V CDR1 and CDR2: MDHEN, SYDVKM. CDR3 loop: CASSFLSGRANNEQFF. The CDR3 nucleotides read TGTGCCAGCAGTTTTCTTAGCGGGAGGGCAAACAATGAGCAGTTCTTC.